A selection of T cell receptor beta chains follows, all from one sample in a study of T cells in Graves' hyperthyroidism and ophthalmopathy. One entry per CDR3 protein results from TCRdb running MiXCR on the multiplex PCR reads. Of 350,000 or so distinct CDR3 sequences listed, around a sixth are singletons. Sequencing was performed on blood. The receptor source for this set is a woman aged 40 to 50 with Graves' ophthalmopathy. The CDR3 runs from the conserved cysteine through the conserved F or W. Fields, in order: clone size, J gene, V gene, D gene, CDR3 DNA, CDR3 protein. D genes are given only for firm matches. Clone size appears in some rows only: once, few, many, or a class for an expanded clone.

abundance: .
j_gene: TRBJ2-7
v_gene: TRBV19
d_gene: .
CDR3nt: TGTGCCAGTAGTATAGGGGGGGGCTTAACATCCTACGAGCAGTACTTC
CDR3aa: CASSIGGGLTSYEQYF

abundance: many
j_gene: TRBJ2-7
v_gene: TRBV12-3/TRBV12-4
d_gene: TRBD2
CDR3nt: TGTGCCAGCAGTACGGGACTAGCGGGCTCCTACGAGCAGTACTTC
CDR3aa: CASSTGLAGSYEQYF

abundance: many
j_gene: TRBJ2-7
v_gene: TRBV5-1
d_gene: .
CDR3nt: TGCGCCAGCAGCTTGGGTCCAGGGCCTTCCTACGAGCAGTACTTC
CDR3aa: CASSLGPGPSYEQYF

abundance: many
j_gene: TRBJ2-2
v_gene: TRBV6-5
d_gene: .
CDR3nt: TGTGCCAGCAGTTACTCCCCCGGGTTGTCCGGGGAGCTGTTTTTT
CDR3aa: CASSYSPGLSGELFF

abundance: many
j_gene: TRBJ2-2
v_gene: TRBV7-8
d_gene: TRBD1
CDR3nt: TGTGCCAGCAGCCAATTGACAGGGGGCAGCACCGGGGAGCTGTTTTTT
CDR3aa: CASSQLTGGSTGELFF

abundance: .
j_gene: TRBJ2-5
v_gene: TRBV14
d_gene: TRBD2
CDR3nt: TGTGCCAGCAGCCCATGGGGGCTAGCGGGAGAAGTGGAGACCCAGTACTTC
CDR3aa: CASSPWGLAGEVETQYF

abundance: many
j_gene: TRBJ2-2
v_gene: TRBV29-1
d_gene: .
CDR3nt: TGCAGCGCCTCGCCGAGCACCGGGGAGCTGTTTTTT
CDR3aa: CSASPSTGELFF

abundance: many
j_gene: TRBJ1-5
v_gene: TRBV7-2
d_gene: TRBD1
CDR3nt: TGTGCCAGCAGGGGAGGACAGGGCAATCAGCCCCAGCATTTT
CDR3aa: CASRGGQGNQPQHF

abundance: many
j_gene: TRBJ1-5
v_gene: TRBV7-9
d_gene: .
CDR3nt: TGTGCCAGCAGCTTAGTGGCTGAGCAGCCCCAGCATTTT
CDR3aa: CASSLVAEQPQHF

abundance: many
j_gene: TRBJ2-7
v_gene: TRBV29-1
d_gene: .
CDR3nt: TGCAGCATAGGGGTCTCCTACGAGCAGTACTTC
CDR3aa: CSIGVSYEQYF

abundance: many
j_gene: TRBJ2-2
v_gene: TRBV11-2
d_gene: TRBD2
CDR3nt: TGTGCCAGCAGCTTTTGGAGACTAGCGGGAGGGCCGAACACCGGGGAGCTGTTTTTT
CDR3aa: CASSFWRLAGGPNTGELFF

abundance: many
j_gene: TRBJ2-3
v_gene: TRBV2
d_gene: TRBD2
CDR3nt: TGTGCCAGCACCCGAAGCGGGAGGGCCTCCACAGATACGCAGTATTTT
CDR3aa: CASTRSGRASTDTQYF

abundance: many
j_gene: TRBJ1-1
v_gene: TRBV12-3/TRBV12-4
d_gene: .
CDR3nt: TGTGCCAGCAGTTTCGGGGGGCGGGCTGAAGCTTTCTTT
CDR3aa: CASSFGGRAEAFF